The subject of this entry is one TCR beta chain. What it binds is unknown. Trimming pared 4 bases from V and 8 bases from J, leaving 17 bases between. The CDR3 sequence is 14 residues long. Germline V gene data show CDR1 as SGHDN and CDR2 as FVKESK. Generated by immunoSEQ multiplex PCR, the TCRdb table keeps only in-frame clones and is missing some. The repertoire includes under 850,000 clones, just under 75% of them detected once, and under 2% sits in the top ten. The data belong to a study of shared clonotypes between healthy human individuals. Study-level points and caveats: Generally, naive subsets came out with larger estimated richness than memory subsets. Clonotype sharing among donors was thought likely to change with sequencing depth.

Sequences were obtained from memory CD4+ T cells sorted from blood. Noted subset: CD45RA-negative fraction. This TCR was recovered from a woman between 25 and 40 years old in good health. The rearrangement uses TRBV14 and TRBJ1-2; perhaps TRBD1 as D (5 bases). CDR3 DNA: TGTGCCAGCAGCCTGCAACAGGTTGCAGGCGGCTACACCTTC. Amino acids: CASSLQQVAGGYTF. The complete variable domain, with remaining parts taken from reference TRBV14 and TRBJ1-2, reads EAGVTQFPSHSVIEKGQTVTLRCDPISGHDNLYWYRRVMGKEIKFLLHFVKESKQDESGMPNNRFLAERTGGTYSTLKVQPAELEDSGVYFCASSLQQVAGGYTFGSGTRLTVV.